Shown below are 18 T cell receptor beta chains from a single sample sequenced in a study of T cells in Graves' hyperthyroidism and ophthalmopathy. Amplified TCR beta CDR3 regions came from RNA transcripts. Primed by the HTBI set, a first-round RT-PCR was run on the TCR CDR3. TCRdb redid the calling of the multiplex PCR reads with MiXCR, one entry per CDR3 protein. Of about 200,000 distinct CDR3 sequences in the sample, about 15% were seen once. The sample taken for sequencing was blood. These receptors came from a woman aged 45-65 years with Graves' hyperthyroidism.

The sample holds a few counts of this clonotype. V usage is TRBV4-1 and J usage is TRBJ1-2; no clear D gene. CDR1 is MGHRA and CDR2 is YSYEKL in the germline V gene. This CDR3 contains 15 residues. V was shortened by 0 bases and J by 8 bases, with 16 bases between the two germline ends. In DNA form, the CDR3 reads TGCGCCAGCAGCCAAGATGGAACAGTTCCTGCCGGCTACACCTTC. Amino acid sequence: CASSQDGTVPAGYTF.

This clonotype was seen many times. The chain couples TRBV28 to TRBJ2-7; 11 bases fit TRBD2. Germline loops: CDR1 MDHEN, CDR2 SYDVKM. The CDR3 has 17 amino acids. The V gene end was trimmed by 4 bases and the J gene end by 3 bases; junction bases not matched to a gene: 11. The CDR3 nucleotides are TGTGCCAGCAGTTCCGCAAGACCCGGGACTAGCGGCTACGAGCAGTACTTC. Its translation is CASSSARPGTSGYEQYF.

Many counts were recorded for this clonotype. CDR3 sequence: CASSAPLGDEQFF. Here the CDR3 DNA reads TGTGCCAGCAGTGCTCCACTCGGCGATGAGCAGTTCTTC. V gene TRBV7-9 combines with J gene TRBJ2-1; unclear D gene. This CDR3 is built from 13 residues. The V end was cut by 6 bases, the J end by 8 bases, with 14 bases between. Germline-derived CDR1 and CDR2 are SEHNR and FQNEAQ (reference sequence).

This clonotype has just a few counts. The chain carries TRBV5-1 and TRBJ1-1; D gene uncertain. Germline V gene sequence: CDR1 SGHRS, CDR2 YFSETQ. The CDR3 loop spans 14 amino acids. V shed 3 bases and J shed 0 bases, with 9 bases lying between them. The CDR3 loop reads CASSSTLMNTEAFF. The CDR3 DNA reads TGCGCCAGCAGCTCTACGCTCATGAACACTGAAGCTTTCTTT. Full variable domain (missing parts from reference TRBV5-1 and TRBJ1-1): KAGVTQTPRYLIKTRGQQVTLSCSPISGHRSVSWYQQTPGQGLQFLFEYFSETQRNKGNFPGRFSGRQFSNSRSEMNVSTLELGDSALYLCASSSTLMNTEAFFGQGTRLTVV.

The rearrangement links TRBV6-1 to TRBJ1-2; TRBD1 matches at 8 bases. CDR1 and CDR2 (germline): MNHNS, SASEGT. J gave up 3 bases and V 7 bases, and 4 bases lay outside the gene matches. CDR3 length equals 13 residues. As DNA, the CDR3 is TGTGCCAGCATGGCAGGGGGCTACTATGGCTACACCTTC. Translating gives CASMAGGYYGYTF.

This clonotype has at least ten counts. The genes are TRBV5-6 and TRBJ2-7; D is perhaps TRBD1 (6 bases). Germline V gene data show CDR1 as SGHDT and CDR2 as YYEEEE. Trimming pared 0 bases from V and 6 bases from J, leaving 13 bases between. The CDR3 extends over 14 amino acids. The CDR3, as DNA: TGTGCCAGCAGCTTGGAGGGCAGGGGTTTCGAGCAGTACTTC. Its translation is CASSLEGRGFEQYF. The full variable domain, with the rest looked up from reference TRBV5-6 and TRBJ2-7, is DAGVTQSPTHLIKTRGQQVTLRCSPKSGHDTVSWYQQALGQGPQFIFQYYEEEERQRGNFPDRFSGHQFPNYSSELNVNALLLGDSALYLCASSLEGRGFEQYFGPGTRLTVT.

This clonotype was found many times. The chain carries TRBV19 and TRBJ1-5; no definite D call. This CDR3 comprises 13 residues. The germline V gene has CDR1 LNHDA and CDR2 SQIVND (reference sequence). V was trimmed by 3 bases and J by 5 bases, leaving 8 bases between them. The CDR3 coding sequence is TGTGCCAGTAGTATGGACGGAGATCAGCCCCAGCATTTT. Its translation: CASSMDGDQPQHF.

This clonotype was seen at least ten times. This chain connects TRBV7-2 to TRBJ1-1, with 8 bases that match TRBD1. The V gene's germline CDR1 is SGHTA and CDR2 FQGNSA. The CDR3 is made up of 15 amino acids. Unmatched junction bases numbered 5, after V lost 2 bases and J lost 3 bases. The CDR3: CASSLSPGGYTEAFF. The CDR3 region has the DNA TGTGCCAGCAGCTTATCCCCAGGGGGCTACACTGAAGCTTTCTTT.

The V and J genes are TRBV7-9 and TRBJ2-3, with TRBD1 matching over 7 bases. Germline V gene data show CDR1 as SEHNR and CDR2 as FQNEAQ (reference sequence). J lost 6 bases, V lost 3 bases, and 0 bases had no gene match. CDR3 length equals 12 residues. This CDR3 reads CASSFRGDTQYF. The CDR3 nucleotides are TGTGCCAGCAGCTTCAGGGGGGATACGCAGTATTTT.

The V call is TRBV9, the J call TRBJ1-4, with D perhaps matching TRBD1 (6 bases). Germline V gene data show CDR1 as SGDLS and CDR2 as YYNGEE. The CDR3 has 14 amino acids. Trimming cost V 0 bases and J 8 bases, with 11 bases left between them. CDR3: CASSVAGGREKLFF. The CDR3 DNA follows: TGTGCCAGCAGCGTAGCGGGGGGCCGGGAAAAACTGTTTTTT. The full variable domain, completed using reference TRBV9 and TRBJ1-4, is DSGVTQTPKHLITATGQRVTLRCSPRSGDLSVYWYQQSLDQGLQFLIQYYNGEERAKGNILERFSAQQFPDLHSELNLSSLELGDSALYFCASSVAGGREKLFFGSGTQLSVL.

The chain recombines TRBV2 with TRBJ1-3, with D possibly matching TRBD1 (5 bases). V was cut by 5 bases and J by 0 bases, with 8 bases left in between. Germline V gives CDR1 SNHLY, CDR2 FYNNEI. The CDR3 consists of 14 residues. CDR3 coding DNA: TGTGCCAGCAGTCAGGGTATCTCTGGAAACACCATATATTTT. As protein: CASSQGISGNTIYF.

The chain is built from TRBV11-2 and TRBJ1-1; D is unclear. The CDR3 runs to 13 residues. CDR1 is SGHAT, CDR2 FQNNGV, per germline. V was cut by 7 bases and J by 0 bases, with 9 bases left in between. CDR3 in amino acids: CASTPNLNTEAFF. CDR3 coding DNA: TGTGCCAGCACCCCTAATCTGAACACTGAAGCTTTCTTT.

Many counts were recorded for this clonotype. The rearrangement links TRBV24-1 to TRBJ2-3, with TRBD2 identical over 7 bases. J was trimmed by 3 bases and V by 7 bases; bases with no gene match: 6. CDR3 size: 14 residues. Germline V gives CDR1 KGHDR, CDR2 SFDVKD. This CDR3 is CATSYSGRTDTQYF. The CDR3 region has the DNA TGTGCCACCAGCTATAGCGGGCGAACAGATACGCAGTATTTT.

The CDR3 reads CASSTPGTGGVQYF. CDR3 nucleotides: TGCGCCAGCAGCACTCCCGGGACAGGGGGGGTGCAGTACTTC. The chain employs TRBV5-1 and TRBJ2-7; TRBD1 aligns across 11 bases. CDR1 SGHRS and CDR2 YFSETQ come from the germline V gene. The V segment lost 4 bases and the J segment 9 bases; nucleotides outside the gene matches: 9. This CDR3 has 14 residues.

The J gene is TRBJ1-4, the V gene TRBV7-9; the match to TRBD1 covers 10 bases. There are 16 residues in the CDR3. Germline V gene sequence: CDR1 SEHNR, CDR2 FQNEAQ (reference sequence). V was pared by 3 bases and J by 1 base, with 2 bases of the junction left unmatched. The CDR3 DNA reads as TGTGCCAGCAGCTTCGGGACAGGGGTAACTAATGAAAAACTGTTTTTT. This gives the protein CASSFGTGVTNEKLFF. Full variable domain (remainder filled in from reference TRBV7-9 and TRBJ1-4): DTGVSQNPRHKITKRGQNVTFRCDPISEHNRLYWYRQTLGQGPEFLTYFQNEAQLEKSRLLSDRFSAERPKGSFSTLEIQRTEQGDSAMYLCASSFGTGVTNEKLFFGSGTQLSVL.

This clonotype was counted ten times or more. V usage is TRBV28 and J usage is TRBJ1-6; D gene ambiguous. Between the trimmed V and J ends, which lost 4 bases and 8 bases, there was a span of 9 bases. The CDR3 consists of 13 residues. Germline CDR1 and CDR2: MDHEN and SYDVKM. CDR3 region: CASSSLRYSPLHF. Here the CDR3 DNA reads TGTGCCAGCAGTTCCCTCAGATATTCACCCCTCCACTTT. Using reference TRBV28 and TRBJ1-6 for the parts outside the CDR3, the full variable domain is DVKVTQSSRYLVKRTGEKVFLECVQDMDHENMFWYRQDPGLGLRLIYFSYDVKMKEKGDIPEGYSVSREKKERFSLILESASTNQTSMYLCASSSLRYSPLHFGNGTRLTVT.

J is TRBJ2-1 and V is TRBV20-1; weak D call: TRBD2 (5 bases). V lost 6 bases and J lost 9, with 12 bases in between. Germline values: CDR1 DFQATT, CDR2 SNEGSKA (reference sequence). The length of the CDR3 is 11 residues. The CDR3 region is CSAVLGVEQFF. DNA for the CDR3: TGCAGTGCAGTTCTGGGAGTTGAGCAGTTCTTC.

The chain recombines TRBV3-1 with TRBJ2-7; 12 bases fit TRBD2. From germline, CDR1 is LGHDT and CDR2 YNNKEL (reference sequence). V lost 0 bases, J lost 6 bases, and 6 bases stayed unmatched. CDR3 length equals 16 residues. CDR3 nucleotides: TGTGCCAGCAGCCAAGATGATCTAGCGGGAGGGGTCGAGCAGTACTTC. Its translation is CASSQDDLAGGVEQYF.